This T cell receptor beta chain came from a study of blood T cell repertoires in COVID-19. V lost 1 base to trimming and J lost 6 bases; unmatched junction nucleotides: 3. The CDR3 extends over 16 amino acids. Germline V gene sequence: CDR1 LNHDA, CDR2 SQIVND (reference sequence). The assay was immunoSEQ multiplex PCR, and TCRdb's table has in-frame clones only and misses some. The table records around 300,000 clones, more than 75% of them present only once. This receptor was obtained from a woman aged 18-29 years who had recovered from COVID-19. Sequenced material: PBMCs or T cells enriched from blood (not recorded which). The chain has TRBV19 and TRBJ2-2; the match to TRBD1 covers 12 bases. This CDR3 is CASSIGDRGLAGELFF. The CDR3 bases are TGTGCCAGTAGTATAGGGGACAGGGGGCTTGCCGGGGAGCTGTTTTTT.